This is a list of T cell receptor beta chains from one sample in a study of T cell responses to AZD1222 COVID-19 vaccine. Profiling relied on immunoSEQ multiplex PCR, and the TCRdb table lists in-frame clones only, not all of them. The data contain approximately 150,000 clones, around 88% of them seen just once; the ten biggest clones take up over 1%. This material consisted of peripheral blood, taken 28 days after the second AZD1222 dose. These TCRs come from an adult who received the AZD1222 COVID-19 vaccine. Both conserved end residues are part of each CDR3. The D gene is left open where the match is weak. Clone sizes are given selectively: once, few, many, or a class where the clone is expanded.

d_call,v_call,j_call,clone_size,cdr3_nt,cdr3_aa
-,TRBV27,TRBJ1-1,-,TGTGCCAGCCGGTTTAGGGCTGAAGCTTTCTTT,CASRFRAEAFF
-,TRBV9,TRBJ1-3,-,TGTGCCAGCAGCGTAGCAGGGCTTATAGTCTCTGGAAACACCATATATTTT,CASSVAGLIVSGNTIYF
-,TRBV30,TRBJ1-1,-,TGTGCCTGGAGGGAGGAGGGACCCGAAGCTTTCTTT,CAWREEGPEAFF
-,TRBV14,TRBJ2-1,-,TGTGCCAGCAGCCGCAACGACTACTTTGAGCAGTTCTTC,CASSRNDYFEQFF
TRBD1,TRBV7-9,TRBJ1-2,-,TGTGCCAGCAGCTTAGTACCCCGGGACAGGGACTATGGCTACACCTTC,CASSLVPRDRDYGYTF
-,TRBV27,TRBJ1-2,few,TGTGCCAGCAGTCAGAATAACTATGGCTACACCTTC,CASSQNNYGYTF
-,TRBV4-1,TRBJ1-4,-,TGCGCCAGCAGCCAAGATCCCCTAGAAGTGACAACTAATGAAAAACTGTTTTTT,CASSQDPLEVTTNEKLFF
-,TRBV10-1,TRBJ2-5,-,TGCGCCAGCAGTGAGCTCAGACAAGAGACCCAGTACTTC,CASSELRQETQYF
-,TRBV5-1,TRBJ1-1,-,TGCGCCAGCAGCTTGGTTGCAGCTGGGAACACTGAAGCTTTCTTT,CASSLVAAGNTEAFF
-,TRBV6-5,TRBJ1-3,once,TGTGCCAGCAGTCTACAGGACAGTGGAAACACCATATATTTT,CASSLQDSGNTIYF
-,TRBV14,TRBJ2-7,once,TGTGCCAGCAGCCTGTACCGGTTCTACGAGCAGTACTTC,CASSLYRFYEQYF
-,TRBV5-5,TRBJ2-5,-,TGTGCCAGCAGCTCGACGGGGGCCACAGAGACCCAGTACTTC,CASSSTGATETQYF
-,TRBV29-1,TRBJ1-4,-,TGCAGCGTTCGTTTGGGAGAAAAACTGTTTTTT,CSVRLGEKLFF
-,TRBV29-1,TRBJ1-6,-,TGCAGCGCGGGCGATACAGGGATGCCCCTCCACTTT,CSAGDTGMPLHF
-,TRBV5-4,TRBJ1-1,-,TGTGCCAGCAGCCAACCTCAGGTGAACACTGAAGCTTTCTTT,CASSQPQVNTEAFF
TRBD1,TRBV5-1,TRBJ2-3,-,TGCGCCAGCAGCTTGGAACTCAACAGGGGAACGCAGTATTTT,CASSLELNRGTQYF
TRBD1,TRBV5-4,TRBJ1-1,-,TGTGCCAGCAGCTTGCCGGACAGGCTCATGAACACTGAAGCTTTCTTT,CASSLPDRLMNTEAFF
-,TRBV11-2,TRBJ1-5,-,TGTGCCAGCAGCACTAGGAGGTGGTATCAGCCCCAGCATTTT,CASSTRRWYQPQHF
TRBD1,TRBV29-1,TRBJ1-2,once,TGCAGCGTAGGAGACAGGGGTGGCTACACCTTC,CSVGDRGGYTF
-,TRBV5-6,TRBJ1-2,once,TGTGCCAGCAGCAGTACAGGGTTCGCTAACTATGGCTACACCTTC,CASSSTGFANYGYTF
TRBD1,TRBV30,TRBJ1-1,-,TGTGCCTGGAATGTCGTGACAGGGCCAGCTTTCTTT,CAWNVVTGPAFF
-,TRBV11-2,TRBJ2-3,-,TGTGCCAGCAGCTTATCAGTACGGGTGGGGAGAAGTGTAGATACGCAGTATTTT,CASSLSVRVGRSVDTQYF
TRBD1,TRBV4-3,TRBJ1-1,-,TGCGCCAGCAGCCGTGGACAGGGACTGAACACTGAAGCTTTCTTT,CASSRGQGLNTEAFF
-,TRBV6-5,TRBJ1-1,-,TGTGCCAGCAGGGGGGCCGCTGAAGCTTTCTTT,CASRGAAEAFF
-,TRBV6-1,TRBJ1-1,few,TGTGCCAGCAGTGAAGGGGGGGGCCCTGAAGCTTTCTTT,CASSEGGGPEAFF
-,TRBV6-5,TRBJ2-3,-,TGTGCCAGCAGTTACCTCTCGGCGGCCGGCCCCCTGCAGTATTTT,CASSYLSAAGPLQYF
-,TRBV5-1,TRBJ1-1,-,TGCGCCAGCTCGACGGCGGGCGGGGCGTTAGAAGCTTTCTTT,CASSTAGGALEAFF
-,TRBV7-9,TRBJ1-1,-,TGTGCCAGCAGCTACCGACACCCGGCGGAGGACACTGAAGCTTTCTTT,CASSYRHPAEDTEAFF
-,TRBV9,TRBJ2-7,-,TGTGCCAGCAGCGTAGCCGCGGGGTCCTACGAGCAGTACTTC,CASSVAAGSYEQYF
-,TRBV27,TRBJ1-2,-,TGTGCCAGCAGTTTTTCTGGGGGTATAGTACGCAGCGAGGGAACATATGGCTACACCTTC,CASSFSGGIVRSEGTYGYTF
-,TRBV15,TRBJ2-2,-,TGTGCCACCAGCAGACCCGCTACTGGGACCGGGGAGCTGTTTTTT,CATSRPATGTGELFF
TRBD1,TRBV5-1,TRBJ2-1,few,TGCGCCAGCAGCCCTCGGGACAGGGGAAATGAGCAGTTCTTC,CASSPRDRGNEQFF
TRBD1,TRBV5-1,TRBJ1-3,once,TGCGCCAGCAGCTTGGGGGACAGGGTCCCTGGAAACACCATATATTTT,CASSLGDRVPGNTIYF
TRBD1,TRBV19,TRBJ2-3,-,TGTGCCAGTAGTTTCATGACAGGGGGTGAGGCAGATACGCAGTATTTT,CASSFMTGGEADTQYF
TRBD1,TRBV29-1,TRBJ1-2,-,TGCAGCGTCTACGGGACAGGGGGCAATGGCTACACCTTC,CSVYGTGGNGYTF
-,TRBV12-3/TRBV12-4,TRBJ1-5,-,TGTGCCAGCAGTTTTAATCCTCAGCCCCAGCATTTT,CASSFNPQPQHF
TRBD1,TRBV2,TRBJ2-5,-,TGTGCCAGCAATATACAGGGGTCCCAAGAGACCCAGTACTTC,CASNIQGSQETQYF
TRBD2,TRBV2,TRBJ2-7,-,TGTGCCAGCAGTCCACTAGCGGGGAAACGAGGAGAGCAGTACTTC,CASSPLAGKRGEQYF
-,TRBV20-1,TRBJ2-3,few,TGCAGTGCGGAACTAGCTACGCAGTATTTT,CSAELATQYF
-,TRBV27,TRBJ2-1,-,TGTGCCAGCACCAGAGCGGGCCAGTACAATGAGCAGTTCTTC,CASTRAGQYNEQFF
TRBD1,TRBV3-1/TRBV3-2,TRBJ1-4,-,TGTGCCAGCAGCCAATTTGACAGGGATGAAAAACTGTTTTTT,CASSQFDRDEKLFF
TRBD1,TRBV5-1,TRBJ1-2,-,TGCGCCAGCAGTACCGGGACAGGGCCCTATGGCTACACCTTC,CASSTGTGPYGYTF
-,TRBV4-2,TRBJ1-2,-,TGTGCCAGCAGCCAAGGGGGACTCCGCTATGGCTACACCTTC,CASSQGGLRYGYTF
-,TRBV11-2,TRBJ1-1,-,TGTGCCAGCAGCTTAGAAGGAGTGAACACTGAAGCTTTCTTT,CASSLEGVNTEAFF
TRBD1,TRBV19,TRBJ2-7,-,TGTGCCAGTAGTATTGGACAGGGGAGTTACGAGCAGTACTTC,CASSIGQGSYEQYF
-,TRBV7-6,TRBJ1-5,-,TGTGCCAGCACCCCCGCCCTCCGCTTCAATCAGCCCCAGCATTTT,CASTPALRFNQPQHF
TRBD2,TRBV11-2,TRBJ2-7,-,TGTGCCAGCAGCTTCTCCGGGACTAGCGGGGTCGGAGAGCAGTACTTC,CASSFSGTSGVGEQYF
-,TRBV20-1,TRBJ1-2,-,TGCAGTGCTCCGGGGGGGAATGGCTACACCTTC,CSAPGGNGYTF
-,TRBV5-5,TRBJ1-5,-,TGTGCCAGCATCCAACCGCAGACAGGAAGGGATCAGCCCCAGCATTTT,CASIQPQTGRDQPQHF